These 18 T cell receptor beta chains were all obtained from the same sample, sequenced in a study of blood T cell repertoires in COVID-19. Sequencing used immunoSEQ multiplex PCR; TCRdb keeps in-frame clones, though not all of them. The table has more than 250,000 clones, over 65% seen once. Specimen: peripheral blood. The receptors derive from a man aged 55-75 years who had recovered from COVID-19.

The rearrangement uses TRBV19 and TRBJ2-2; maybe TRBD1 (6 bases). Deletions cut 7 bases from V and 3 bases from J, with 15 bases between. The CDR3 is 15 residues long. Germline V gene data show CDR1 as LNHDA and CDR2 as SQIVND (reference sequence). The CDR3 is CASTPWAGDTGELFF. In DNA, the CDR3 is TGTGCCAGTACCCCGTGGGCAGGGGACACCGGGGAGCTGTTTTTT.

This clone occurred a few times. The chain carries TRBV5-4 and TRBJ2-7, with 10 positions matching TRBD2. The CDR3 is 15 amino acids. The germline gives CDR1 SGHNT, CDR2 YYREEE (reference sequence). V was pared by 0 bases and J by 1 base, with 1 base of the junction left unmatched. The CDR3 is CASSLALAGSYEQYF. CDR3 nucleotide sequence: TGTGCCAGCAGCTTGGCACTAGCGGGGTCCTACGAGCAGTACTTC.

The chain carries TRBV12-3 or TRBV12-4 and TRBJ1-1, with 7 bases identical to TRBD1. With 8 bases clipped from V and 5 bases from J, the junction kept 5 bases outside the gene matches. CDR3 length: 12 residues. The DNA of the CDR3 is TGTGCCAGCGGAACAGGGGTTACTGAAGCTTTCTTT. Its protein is CASGTGVTEAFF.

V and J are TRBV5-6 and TRBJ2-7; 7 bases are a match to TRBD1. Germline CDR1 SGHDT, CDR2 YYEEEE. The CDR3 loop spans 13 amino acids. Trimming removed 3 bases from V and 6 bases from J; junction bases left unmatched: 6. The CDR3 here is CASSWGTDAEQYF. The CDR3 nucleotides read TGTGCCAGCAGCTGGGGGACAGACGCCGAGCAGTACTTC.

V usage is TRBV7-2 and J usage is TRBJ1-5; D is perhaps TRBD1 (5 bases). CDR1 and CDR2 from the germline V gene are SGHTA and FQGNSA. The CDR3 runs to 12 residues. Trimming removed 0 bases at V and 11 bases at J, with 8 bases between. The chain's CDR3 is CASSLAGRTQHF. DNA for the CDR3: TGTGCCAGCAGCTTAGCGGGGCGAACCCAGCATTTT.

The rearrangement joins TRBV5-6 to TRBJ1-3, with D possibly matching TRBD1 (6 bases). The CDR3 has 15 residues. Trimming stripped 1 base from V and 1 base from J, with 9 bases between. The germline CDR1 and CDR2 sequences are SGHDT and YYEEEE. The CDR3 loop is CASSLRQASGNTIYF. The DNA for the CDR3 is TGTGCCAGCAGCTTGAGACAGGCTTCTGGAAACACCATATATTTT.

The chain employs TRBV9 and TRBJ2-2; TRBD2 agrees at 8 bases. Looked up from germline, CDR1 is SGDLS and CDR2 is YYNGEE. The CDR3 is 17 residues long. V shed 1 base, J shed 3 bases, and the junction held 8 bases outside the gene matches. The CDR3 protein is CASSVPLAGLDTGELFF. The CDR3 DNA is TGTGCCAGCAGCGTACCCCTAGCGGGTTTGGACACCGGGGAGCTGTTTTTT.

The count of this clone is one. The gene calls are TRBV6-5 and TRBJ1-2, with a possible D match to TRBD1 (5 bases). This CDR3 is 15 amino acids long. Per the germline V gene, CDR1 is MNHEY and CDR2 is SVGAGI. V was cut by 6 bases and J by 8 bases, with 22 bases left in between. For the CDR3, the DNA is TGTGCCAGCAGCCCCCGGGACTCCGGCCCCCGCGGCTACACCTTC. Translating it yields CASSPRDSGPRGYTF.

The table lists this clone with a count of one. CDR3 coding DNA: TGTGCCATCAGTGAACCCCTAGGCGCGGTGAAGTTCTATGGCTACACCTTC. Residues: CAISEPLGAVKFYGYTF. The V and J genes are TRBV10-3 and TRBJ1-2; D gene ambiguous. The germline gives CDR1 ENHRY, CDR2 SYGVKD. V lost 3 bases, J lost 4 bases, and 21 bases lay in between. This CDR3 region has 17 residues.

This sequence joins TRBV6-5 and TRBJ2-3, with D possibly TRBD1 on 7 matching bases. Between the trimmed V and J ends, which lost 6 bases and 6 bases, there was a span of 13 bases. The V gene's germline CDR1 is MNHEY and CDR2 SVGAGI. CDR3 length: 13 amino acids. The CDR3 protein is CASRRDSGDTQYF. The DNA for the CDR3 is TGTGCCAGCAGGCGGGACAGCGGGGATACGCAGTATTTT.

The chain employs TRBV6-5 and TRBJ1-6; maybe TRBD1 (6 bases). The CDR3 is made up of 15 amino acids. V gave up 0 bases and J gave up 9 bases, with 12 bases separating them. From germline, CDR1 is MNHEY and CDR2 SVGAGI. The CDR3 here is CASSYSTGTTSPLHF. In DNA, the CDR3 is TGTGCCAGCAGTTACTCAACAGGGACCACTTCACCCCTCCACTTT.

Only a few counts were recorded for this clone. The chain is built from TRBV28 and TRBJ1-2; 12 bases line up with TRBD1. This CDR3 spans 15 amino acids. Germline V gene data show CDR1 as MDHEN and CDR2 as SYDVKM. The ends lost 9 bases at V and 7 bases at J; junction bases unmatched: 12. The CDR3, as DNA: TGTGCCAGTCGACCCCCCGGGACAGGGGGCGGTGGCTACACCTTC. Translated, it gives CASRPPGTGGGGYTF.

This clone occurred a few times. The chain recombines TRBV7-9 with TRBJ2-1, with a possible D match to TRBD1 (6 bases). V was clipped by 5 bases and J by 13 bases, with 12 bases between them. The CDR3 spans 11 residues. CDR1 is SEHNR and CDR2 is FQNEAQ in the germline V gene (reference sequence). CDR3 loop: CASSLDRDQFF. CDR3 DNA sequence: TGTGCCAGCAGCCTGGACAGAGATCAGTTCTTC.

The V gene is TRBV2, the J gene TRBJ2-3; TRBD1 agrees at 7 bases. Germline V gene lookup returns CDR1 SNHLY and CDR2 FYNNEI. V shed 6 bases and J 0 bases; nucleotides not matched to a gene: 3. The CDR3 is made up of 14 amino acids. The CDR3 sequence is CASRRQGSTDTQYF. The CDR3 DNA is TGTGCCAGCAGGCGACAGGGAAGCACAGATACGCAGTATTTT. The full variable domain, with the rest looked up from reference TRBV2 and TRBJ2-3, is EPEVTQTPSHQVTQMGQEVILRCVPISNHLYFYWYRQILGQKVEFLVSFYNNEISEKSEIFDDQFSVERPDGSNFTLKIRSTKLEDSAMYFCASRRQGSTDTQYFGPGTRLTVL.

The rearrangement joins TRBV19 to TRBJ1-6; D unclear. Per germline, CDR1 LNHDA and CDR2 SQIVND (reference sequence). The CDR3 is 15 residues long. V lost 3 bases and J lost 6, with 12 bases in between. CDR3 nucleotide sequence: TGTGCCAGTAGTATCTCGGCGGTATCTAATTCACCCCTCCACTTT. Its translation: CASSISAVSNSPLHF.

V gene TRBV2 combines with J gene TRBJ1-2, with 9 nucleotides matching TRBD1. The germline CDR1 and CDR2 sequences are SNHLY and FYNNEI. V gave up 6 bases and J gave up 2 bases; unmatched junction bases: 4. The CDR3 consists of 14 residues. CDR3 nucleotide sequence: TGTGCCAGCAGCGAACAGGGGGCCAACTATGGCTACACCTTC. This gives the protein CASSEQGANYGYTF.

J is TRBJ2-4 and V is TRBV7-2; TRBD2 matches 12 bases. With V trimmed by 1 base and J by 11 bases, 15 bases remained unmatched. Germline-derived CDR1 and CDR2 are SGHTA and FQGNSA. The CDR3 totals 18 residues. CDR3: CASSLGLAGVGLEGFQYF. The CDR3 bases are TGTGCCAGCAGCTTAGGACTAGCGGGAGTGGGGCTCGAGGGGTTTCAGTACTTC.

The sample holds one count of this clone. V usage is TRBV4-1 and J usage is TRBJ2-4; 12 bases are shared with TRBD2. The length of the CDR3 is 17 residues. The J segment lost 3 bases and the V segment lost 1 base, leaving 4 bases of the junction unmatched. Germline V CDR1 and CDR2: MGHRA, YSYEKL. This CDR3 reads CASSQALAGGDKNIQYF. The CDR3 nucleotides read TGCGCCAGCAGCCAAGCCCTAGCGGGGGGGGACAAAAACATTCAGTACTTC.